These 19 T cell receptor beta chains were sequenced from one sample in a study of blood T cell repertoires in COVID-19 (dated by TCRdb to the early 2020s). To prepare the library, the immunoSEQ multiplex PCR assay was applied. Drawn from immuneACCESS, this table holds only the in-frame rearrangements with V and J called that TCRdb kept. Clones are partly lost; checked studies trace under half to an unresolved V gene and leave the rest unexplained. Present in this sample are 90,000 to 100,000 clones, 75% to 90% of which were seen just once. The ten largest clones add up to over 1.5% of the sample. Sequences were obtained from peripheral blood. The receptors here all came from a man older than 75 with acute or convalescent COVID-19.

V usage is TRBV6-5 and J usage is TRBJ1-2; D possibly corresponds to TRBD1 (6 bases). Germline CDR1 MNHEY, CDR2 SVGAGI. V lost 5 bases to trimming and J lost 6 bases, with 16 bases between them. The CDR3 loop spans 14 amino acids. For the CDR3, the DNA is TGTGCCAGCAGTAGACAGGTCTTGGTCGATGGCTACACCTTC. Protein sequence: CASSRQVLVDGYTF.

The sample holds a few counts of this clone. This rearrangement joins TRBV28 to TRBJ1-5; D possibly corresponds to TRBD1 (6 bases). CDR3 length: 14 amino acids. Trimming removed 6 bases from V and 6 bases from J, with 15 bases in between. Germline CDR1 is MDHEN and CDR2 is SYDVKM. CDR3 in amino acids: CASSLYTGFQPQHF. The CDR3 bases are TGTGCCAGCAGCCTATACACAGGGTTTCAGCCCCAGCATTTT.

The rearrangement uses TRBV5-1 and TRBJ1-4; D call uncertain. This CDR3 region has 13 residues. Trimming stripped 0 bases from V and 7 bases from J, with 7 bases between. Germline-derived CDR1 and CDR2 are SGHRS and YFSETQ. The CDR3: CASSLDQVEKLFF. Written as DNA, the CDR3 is TGCGCCAGCAGCTTGGACCAGGTTGAAAAACTGTTTTTT. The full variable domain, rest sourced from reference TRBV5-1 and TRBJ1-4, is KAGVTQTPRYLIKTRGQQVTLSCSPISGHRSVSWYQQTPGQGLQFLFEYFSETQRNKGNFPGRFSGRQFSNSRSEMNVSTLELGDSALYLCASSLDQVEKLFFGSGTQLSVL.

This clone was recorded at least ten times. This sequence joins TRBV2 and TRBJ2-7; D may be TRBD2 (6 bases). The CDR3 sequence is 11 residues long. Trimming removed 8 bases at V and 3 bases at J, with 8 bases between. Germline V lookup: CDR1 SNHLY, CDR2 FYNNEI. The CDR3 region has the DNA TGTGCCAGCGGCGGGGTCTACGAGCAGTACTTC. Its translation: CASGGVYEQYF.

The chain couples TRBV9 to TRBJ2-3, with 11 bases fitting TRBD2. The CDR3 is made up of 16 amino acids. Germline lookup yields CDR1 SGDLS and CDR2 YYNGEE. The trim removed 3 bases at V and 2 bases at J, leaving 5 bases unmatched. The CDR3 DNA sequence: TGTGCCAGCAGCGAATCGACTAGCGGGATCACAGATACGCAGTATTTT. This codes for CASSESTSGITDTQYF. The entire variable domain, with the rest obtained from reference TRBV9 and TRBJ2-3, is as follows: DSGVTQTPKHLITATGQRVTLRCSPRSGDLSVYWYQQSLDQGLQFLIQYYNGEERAKGNILERFSAQQFPDLHSELNLSSLELGDSALYFCASSESTSGITDTQYFGPGTRLTVL.

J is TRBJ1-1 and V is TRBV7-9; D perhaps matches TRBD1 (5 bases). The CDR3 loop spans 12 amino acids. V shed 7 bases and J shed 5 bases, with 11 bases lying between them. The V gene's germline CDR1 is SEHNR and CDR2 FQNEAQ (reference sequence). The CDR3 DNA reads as TGTGCCAGCACCGAGGAGGGGACTGAAGCTTTCTTT. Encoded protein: CASTEEGTEAFF. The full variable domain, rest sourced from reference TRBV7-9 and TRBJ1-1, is DTGVSQNPRHKITKRGQNVTFRCDPISEHNRLYWYRQTLGQGPEFLTYFQNEAQLEKSRLLSDRFSAERPKGSFSTLEIQRTEQGDSAMYLCASTEEGTEAFFGQGTRLTVV.

The CDR3 DNA is TGTGCCAGCAGTTTAAGGGTGGGGAGGCTTTTGCCCGAGCAGTACTTC. Protein: CASSLRVGRLLPEQYF. V is TRBV28 and J is TRBJ2-7, with TRBD2 as a possible D gene (6 bases). This CDR3 is 16 amino acids long. V was trimmed by 2 bases and J by 6 bases, leaving 20 bases between them. Germline V gives CDR1 MDHEN, CDR2 SYDVKM. Looking up the rest from reference TRBV28 and TRBJ2-7 gives the full variable domain: DVKVTQSSRYLVKRTGEKVFLECVQDMDHENMFWYRQDPGLGLRLIYFSYDVKMKEKGDIPEGYSVSREKKERFSLILESASTNQTSMYLCASSLRVGRLLPEQYFGPGTRLTVT.

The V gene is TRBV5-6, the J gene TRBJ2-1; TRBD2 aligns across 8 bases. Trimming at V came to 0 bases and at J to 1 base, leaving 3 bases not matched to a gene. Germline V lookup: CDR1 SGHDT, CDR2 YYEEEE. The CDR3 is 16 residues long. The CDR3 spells CASSLVAGGSYNEQFF. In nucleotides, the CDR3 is TGTGCCAGCAGCTTGGTCGCGGGAGGATCCTACAATGAGCAGTTCTTC.

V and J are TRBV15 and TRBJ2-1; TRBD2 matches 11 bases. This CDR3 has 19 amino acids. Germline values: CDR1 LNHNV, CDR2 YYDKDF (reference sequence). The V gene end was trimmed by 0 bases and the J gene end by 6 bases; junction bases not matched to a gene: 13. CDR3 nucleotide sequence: TGTGCCACCAGCAGAGATAGCGGGAGGGCCCGGCGGGGGAGCAATGAGCAGTTCTTC. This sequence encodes CATSRDSGRARRGSNEQFF. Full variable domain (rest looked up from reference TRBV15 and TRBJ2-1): DAMVIQNPRYQVTQFGKPVTLSCSQTLNHNVMYWYQQKSSQAPKLLFHYYDKDFNNEADTPDNFQSRRPNTSFCFLDIRSPGLGDTAMYLCATSRDSGRARRGSNEQFFGPGTRLTVL.

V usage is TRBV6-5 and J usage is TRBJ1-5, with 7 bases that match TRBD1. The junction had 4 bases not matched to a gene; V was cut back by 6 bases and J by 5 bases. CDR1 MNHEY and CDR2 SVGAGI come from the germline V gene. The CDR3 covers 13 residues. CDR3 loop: CASSYGQDQPQHF. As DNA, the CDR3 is TGTGCCAGCAGCTACGGACAGGATCAGCCCCAGCATTTT.

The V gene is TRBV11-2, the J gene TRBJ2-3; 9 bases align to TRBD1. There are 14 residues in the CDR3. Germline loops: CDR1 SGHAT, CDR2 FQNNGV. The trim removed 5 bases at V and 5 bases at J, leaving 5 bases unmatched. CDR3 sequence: CASSPRQGGDTQYF. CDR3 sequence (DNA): TGTGCCAGCAGCCCCCGACAGGGGGGAGATACGCAGTATTTT.

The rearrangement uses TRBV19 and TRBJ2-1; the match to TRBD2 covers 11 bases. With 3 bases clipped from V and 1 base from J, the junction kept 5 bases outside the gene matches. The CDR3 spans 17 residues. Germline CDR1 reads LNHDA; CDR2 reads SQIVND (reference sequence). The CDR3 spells CASSISGLAASYNEQFF. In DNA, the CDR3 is TGTGCCAGTAGTATCTCGGGACTAGCGGCTTCCTACAATGAGCAGTTCTTC.

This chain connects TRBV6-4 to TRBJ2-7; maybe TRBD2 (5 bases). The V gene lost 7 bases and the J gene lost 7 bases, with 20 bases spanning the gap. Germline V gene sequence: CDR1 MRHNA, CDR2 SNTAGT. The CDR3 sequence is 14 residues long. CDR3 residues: CASTIGHPPGEQYF. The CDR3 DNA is TGTGCCAGCACTATAGGTCATCCCCCGGGGGAGCAGTACTTC.

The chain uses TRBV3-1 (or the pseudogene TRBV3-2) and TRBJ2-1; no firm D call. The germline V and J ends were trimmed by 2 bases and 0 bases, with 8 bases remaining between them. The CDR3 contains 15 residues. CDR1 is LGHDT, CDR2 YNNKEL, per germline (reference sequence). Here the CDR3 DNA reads TGTGCCAGCAGCCAATTCCTAGGCTCCTACAATGAGCAGTTCTTC. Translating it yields CASSQFLGSYNEQFF.

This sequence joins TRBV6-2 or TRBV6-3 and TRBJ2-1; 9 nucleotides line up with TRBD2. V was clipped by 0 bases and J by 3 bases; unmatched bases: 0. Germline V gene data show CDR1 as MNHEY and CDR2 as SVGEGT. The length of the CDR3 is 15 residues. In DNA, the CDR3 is TGTGCCAGCAGTTACTCTAGCGGGAGCTACAATGAGCAGTTCTTC. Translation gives CASSYSSGSYNEQFF.

CDR3 DNA sequence: TGTGCCAGCAGCTCGGGACTAGCGGGAGCGGGGGAGACCCAGTACTTC. Its protein is CASSSGLAGAGETQYF. The J gene is TRBJ2-5, the V gene TRBV7-3; 14 bases are shared with TRBD2. The germline CDR1 and CDR2 sequences are SGHTA and FQGTGA. The CDR3 is 16 residues long. V lost 4 bases and J lost 5; bases outside the gene matches: 6.

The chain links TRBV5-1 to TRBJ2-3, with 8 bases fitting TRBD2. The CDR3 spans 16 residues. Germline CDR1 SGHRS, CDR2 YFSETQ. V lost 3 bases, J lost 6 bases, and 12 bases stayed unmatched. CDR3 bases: TGCGCCAGCAGCTCGGGACCACTTAAGCGGGGGGATACGCAGTATTTT. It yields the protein CASSSGPLKRGDTQYF.

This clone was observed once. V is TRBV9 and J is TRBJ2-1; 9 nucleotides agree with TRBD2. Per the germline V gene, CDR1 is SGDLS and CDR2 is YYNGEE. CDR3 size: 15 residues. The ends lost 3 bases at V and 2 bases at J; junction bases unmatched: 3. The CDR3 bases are TGTGCCAGCAGCGGGGGCGGGAGGGCCTACAATGAGCAGTTCTTC. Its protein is CASSGGGRAYNEQFF.

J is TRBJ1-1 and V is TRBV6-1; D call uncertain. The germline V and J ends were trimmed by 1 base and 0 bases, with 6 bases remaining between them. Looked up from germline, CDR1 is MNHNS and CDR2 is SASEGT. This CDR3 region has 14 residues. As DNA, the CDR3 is TGTGCCAGCAGTGAAGTGAGAGTGAACACTGAAGCTTTCTTT. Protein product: CASSEVRVNTEAFF.